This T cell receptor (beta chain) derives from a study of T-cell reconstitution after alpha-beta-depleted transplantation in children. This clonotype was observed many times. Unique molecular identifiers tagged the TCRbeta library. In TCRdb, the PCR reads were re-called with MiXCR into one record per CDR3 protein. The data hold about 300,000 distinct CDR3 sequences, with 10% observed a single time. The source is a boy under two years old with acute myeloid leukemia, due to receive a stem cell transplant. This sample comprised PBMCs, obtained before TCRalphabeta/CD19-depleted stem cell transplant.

This CDR3 is CAISESLEGWETQYF. The CDR3 nucleotides read TGTGCCATCAGTGAGTCTTTGGAGGGATGGGAGACCCAGTACTTC. This rearrangement joins TRBV10-3 to TRBJ2-5; possibly TRBD2 for D (6 bases). The CDR3 has 15 amino acids. Germline assignment: CDR1 ENHRY and CDR2 SYGVKD. Trimming pared 0 bases from V and 5 bases from J, leaving 13 bases between.